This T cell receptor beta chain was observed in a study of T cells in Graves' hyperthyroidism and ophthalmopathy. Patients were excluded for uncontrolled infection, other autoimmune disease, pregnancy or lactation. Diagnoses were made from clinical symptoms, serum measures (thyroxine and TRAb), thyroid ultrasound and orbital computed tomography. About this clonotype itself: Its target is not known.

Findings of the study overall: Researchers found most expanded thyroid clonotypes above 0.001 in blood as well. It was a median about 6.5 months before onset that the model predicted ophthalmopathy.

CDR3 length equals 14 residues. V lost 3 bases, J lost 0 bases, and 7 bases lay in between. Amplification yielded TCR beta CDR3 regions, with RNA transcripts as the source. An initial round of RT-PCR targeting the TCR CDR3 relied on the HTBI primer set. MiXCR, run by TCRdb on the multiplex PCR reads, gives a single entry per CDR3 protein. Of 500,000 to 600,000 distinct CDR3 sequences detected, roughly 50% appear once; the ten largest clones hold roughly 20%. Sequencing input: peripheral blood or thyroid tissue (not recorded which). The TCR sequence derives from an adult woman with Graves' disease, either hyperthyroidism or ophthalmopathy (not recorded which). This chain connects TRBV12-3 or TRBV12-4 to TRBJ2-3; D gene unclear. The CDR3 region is CASSFGASTDTQYF. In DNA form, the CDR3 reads TGTGCCAGCAGTTTCGGCGCTAGCACAGATACGCAGTATTTT.